The TCR beta chain described here comes from a study of CD8 T cells in Susac syndrome. The diagnostic criteria for definite or probable disease, as recently defined, were met by the patients with Susac syndrome. Random hexamers primed reverse transcription of about 0.5 to 1 ug RNA. The CDR3 of TCR beta was amplified by immunoSEQ multiplex PCR across 54 Vbeta and 13 Jbeta. TCRdb recomputed calls from the immunoSEQ multiplex PCR reads with MiXCR, one row per CDR3 protein. Seen here are approximately 190,000 distinct CDR3 sequences, around 95% observed once, and the top ten hold 0.098%. Germline V gives CDR1 MNHEY, CDR2 SVGAGI. The CDR3 is 15 residues long. V shed 8 bases and J shed 3 bases, with 19 bases lying between them.

The rearrangement links TRBV6-5 to TRBJ2-5; D could derive from TRBD1 or TRBD2 (7 bases each). The TCR was taken from a human donor with Susac syndrome. The specimen was CD4+ T cells from PBMCs. The CDR3 coding sequence is TGTGCCAGCTCCACACCGGCAGGGGGGGAAGAGACCCAGTACTTC. It codes for CASSTPAGGEETQYF.